The 9 T cell receptor beta chains reported below all come from one sample, sequenced in a study of T cell responses to AZD1222 COVID-19 vaccine. Clones were sequenced by immunoSEQ multiplex PCR, and TCRdb holds only the in-frame ones, with some missing. The sample yields tens of thousands of clones, 85% to 90% seen once. Source: peripheral blood, taken 28 days after the second AZD1222 dose. These receptors were collected from an adult who received the AZD1222 COVID-19 vaccine.

The chain is built from TRBV7-2 and TRBJ2-3; D may be TRBD2 (6 bases). CDR1 SGHTA and CDR2 FQGNSA come from the germline V gene. The V end was cut by 1 base, the J end by 2 bases, with 13 bases between. CDR3 length: 16 amino acids. CDR3 nucleotides: TGTGCCAGCAGCTTAGTGGGCGGAGGGCCCACAGATACGCAGTATTTT. Translation gives CASSLVGGGPTDTQYF.

The chain carries TRBV5-1 and TRBJ1-6, with TRBD1 identical over 7 bases. CDR3 length: 15 residues. With V trimmed by 5 bases and J by 7 bases, 9 bases remained unmatched. Germline V gives CDR1 SGHRS, CDR2 YFSETQ. For the CDR3, the DNA is TGCGCCAGCAGGGTGGGGGACAGCCAAAATTCACCCCTCCACTTT. Translation: CASRVGDSQNSPLHF.

The table lists this clone with a few counts. The CDR3 nucleotides are TGTGCCAGCAAGGACGGCGGGACTGGAAACACCATATATTTT. It specifies CASKDGGTGNTIYF. The rearrangement uses TRBV19 and TRBJ1-3; D gene unclear. From germline, CDR1 is LNHDA and CDR2 SQIVND (reference sequence). V lost 9 bases and J 2 bases, leaving 14 bases between the germline ends. The CDR3 is 14 residues long.

The gene calls are TRBV28 and TRBJ1-2, with TRBD1 identical over 7 bases. CDR3 length: 14 residues. Germline V gene sequence: CDR1 MDHEN, CDR2 SYDVKM. The V gene end was trimmed by 7 bases and the J gene end by 4 bases; junction bases not matched to a gene: 9. The CDR3 DNA follows: TGTGCCAGCACCTACCCGGGACAGACCTATGGCTACACCTTC. Protein: CASTYPGQTYGYTF.

A single count supports this clone. This chain uses TRBV20-1 with TRBJ2-5; D not resolved. Germline V CDR1 and CDR2: DFQATT, SNEGSKA (reference sequence). The CDR3 extends over 11 amino acids. V shed 5 bases and J shed 5 bases, with 9 bases lying between them. The CDR3 nucleotides are TGCAGTGCTGGCCTTTTTGAGACCCAGTACTTC. Its translation: CSAGLFETQYF.

V and J are TRBV19 and TRBJ2-7; D gene unclear. Trimming pared 4 bases from V and 7 bases from J, leaving 8 bases between. The germline V gene encodes CDR1 LNHDA and CDR2 SQIVND (reference sequence). The CDR3 extends over 11 amino acids. The CDR3 DNA is TGTGCCAGTAGTAACGCCGGGGAGCAGTACTTC. Encoded protein: CASSNAGEQYF.

The chain recombines TRBV5-4 with TRBJ2-7; D gene ambiguous. Germline V lookup: CDR1 SGHNT, CDR2 YYREEE (reference sequence). The CDR3 spans 13 residues. With 3 bases removed from V and 7 bases from J, the gap between germline ends came to 14 bases. The CDR3: CASSSRASVEQYF. The CDR3 DNA is TGTGCCAGCAGCTCCCGGGCCTCCGTGGAGCAGTACTTC. Together with reference TRBV5-4 and TRBJ2-7, the CDR3 gives the full variable domain: ETGVTQSPTHLIKTRGQQVTLRCSSQSGHNTVSWYQQALGQGPQFIFQYYREEENGRGNFPPRFSGLQFPNYSSELNVNALELDDSALYLCASSSRASVEQYFGPGTRLTVT.

This clone was detected only a few times. This rearrangement joins TRBV7-2 to TRBJ2-1; D is undetermined. The CDR3 runs 13 residues. V lost 3 bases to trimming and J lost 6 bases, with 9 bases between them. CDR1 is SGHTA and CDR2 is FQGNSA in the germline V gene. The CDR3 spells CASSFPGLNEQFF. CDR3 sequence (DNA): TGTGCCAGCAGCTTTCCCGGTCTCAATGAGCAGTTCTTC. The full variable domain, in which reference TRBV7-2 and TRBJ2-1 provide the parts outside the CDR3, is GAGVSQSPSNKVTEKGKDVELRCDPISGHTALYWYRQSLGQGLEFLIYFQGNSAPDKSGLPSDRFSAERTGGSVSTLTIQRTQQEDSAVYLCASSFPGLNEQFFGPGTRLTVL.

The chain recombines TRBV6-2 or TRBV6-3 with TRBJ1-2; 7 bases are shared with TRBD1. The CDR3 totals 15 residues. J lost 6 bases, V lost 2 bases, and 9 bases had no gene match. Per germline, CDR1 MNHEY and CDR2 SVGEGT. This chain's CDR3 is CASSYLSTGENGYTF. CDR3 nucleotide sequence: TGTGCCAGCAGTTACCTCAGTACAGGGGAAAATGGCTACACCTTC.